Only a few counts were recorded for the clone carrying this T cell receptor (beta chain). Its matching antigen is unknown. In making diagnoses, clinical symptoms, serum thyroxine and TRAb, thyroid ultrasound and orbital computed tomography were all used. The sample comes from a study of T cells in Graves' hyperthyroidism and ophthalmopathy. Broader study findings: Researchers report that a 13 V-J model separated ophthalmopathy from stable hyperthyroidism.

Amplification yielded TCR beta CDR3 regions, with RNA transcripts as the source. RT-PCR in the first round (using the HTBI primer set) targeted the TCR CDR3. One entry per CDR3 protein results from TCRdb running MiXCR on the multiplex PCR reads. The sample has some 650,000 distinct CDR3 sequences, about a sixth seen once; the top ten hold roughly 3.3%. The sequencing sample was made of blood. This receptor was taken from a woman aged 40-49 years with Graves' ophthalmopathy.

The CDR3 bases are TGTGCCAGCAGAGGGTGGGATGAGCAGTTCTTC. Encoded protein: CASRGWDEQFF. The chain recombines TRBV5-6 with TRBJ2-1; D unresolved. V shed 5 bases and J shed 8 bases, with 8 bases lying between them. Per germline, CDR1 SGHDT and CDR2 YYEEEE. This CDR3 is 11 amino acids long.